The T cell receptor beta chain under discussion was sequenced for a study of blood T cell repertoires in COVID-19. Study details: Collection of acute and convalescent COVID-19 samples took place in the United States, Italy and Spain.

As handled by the study authors: Scientists estimated how many nucleated cells there were by amplifying reference gene primers. The table came from immunoSEQ multiplex PCR; TCRdb's copy has only in-frame clones and leaves some out. V and J calls and clone size are as listed in that table; D and trimming were resolved from the DNA. The table has 150,000 to 200,000 clones, roughly 80% seen once. Between the trimmed V and J ends, which lost 3 bases and 7 bases, there was a span of 13 bases. Germline V CDR1 and CDR2: SGDLS, YYNGEE. The CDR3 runs 13 residues. The genes are TRBV9 and TRBJ1-2; D may be TRBD1 (6 bases). Sequencing was carried out using peripheral blood. The clonotype comes from a woman younger than 45 with acute or convalescent COVID-19. For the CDR3, the DNA is TGTGCCAGCAGCGATAGAGGGGGTTTTGGCTACACCTTC. Its protein product is CASSDRGGFGYTF.